The rows below give T cell receptor beta chains drawn from one sample of a study of PD-L1 blockade in urothelial cancer. Repertoires were generated with immunoSEQ multiplex PCR, while TCRdb's copy carries only in-frame clones and drops some. The table lists about 120,000 clones, 86% of them singletons. The sample was PBMCs, taken around atezolizumab (anti-PD-L1) treatment. The source is a man in his fifties or sixties with urothelial cancer. CDR3s include the opening cysteine and the closing phenylalanine or tryptophan. The D gene is left open where the match is weak. Size is stated for part of the rows, as once, few or many counts, or as a class when the clone is expanded.

TRBV11-2,NA,TRBJ2-3,NA,TGTGCCAGCAGCCCCCGACTGACTACTAGCACAGATACGCAGTATTTT,CASSPRLTTSTDTQYF
TRBV7-8,TRBD2,TRBJ2-7,NA,TGTGCCAGCAGCCAAATAAGCGGGAACTACGAGCAGTACTTC,CASSQISGNYEQYF
TRBV18,NA,TRBJ2-3,once,TGTGCCAGCTCACTACAGGGTCCCGCTTCTAGCACAGATACGCAGTATTTT,CASSLQGPASSTDTQYF
TRBV11-3,NA,TRBJ2-1,NA,TGTGCCAGCAGTCAAAGCCTGGCGGGACCGCGCAATGAGCAGTTCTTC,CASSQSLAGPRNEQFF
TRBV5-1,NA,TRBJ2-7,once,TGCGCCAGCGGCGCTCGAGGGGGATACGAGCAGTACTTC,CASGARGGYEQYF
TRBV27,TRBD1,TRBJ1-2,NA,TGTGCCAGCAGTCACGAACAGGGGGCCACAAACTATGGCTACACCTTC,CASSHEQGATNYGYTF
TRBV14,TRBD1,TRBJ2-1,NA,TGTGCCAGCAGCCAAGGCAGGGGGATCCTCTACAATGAGCAGTTCTTC,CASSQGRGILYNEQFF
TRBV27,TRBD1,TRBJ2-7,NA,TGTGCCAGCAGTCGAATACAGGGGGCCCTCAATTTC,CASSRIQGALNF
TRBV11-2,TRBD2,TRBJ2-2,NA,TGTGCCAGCAGCTTTAATAGCGGGGGTATTACCGGGGAGCTGTTTTTT,CASSFNSGGITGELFF
TRBV14,TRBD2,TRBJ2-4,NA,TGTGCCAGCAGCCGAGTAATTAACCGGACTAGCGGGAGGACCTCAGCCAAAAACATTCAGTACTTC,CASSRVINRTSGRTSAKNIQYF
TRBV11-3,NA,TRBJ2-3,NA,TGTGCCAGCAGCTTGTCCGGGAGTCGGACAGATACGCAGTATTTT,CASSLSGSRTDTQYF
TRBV7-9,TRBD1,TRBJ1-2,NA,TGTGCCAGCAGCCTAGACAGGGATGGCTACACCTTC,CASSLDRDGYTF
TRBV7-9,NA,TRBJ2-7,NA,TGTGCCAGCAGCTTAGGGGGCGGGGAATCTGACGAGCAGTACTTC,CASSLGGGESDEQYF
TRBV28,TRBD2,TRBJ2-1,NA,TGTGCCAGCAGTTCCGTGGGACTAGCGGGAGCCCTATCTCAGTTCTTC,CASSSVGLAGALSQFF
TRBV18,NA,TRBJ1-1,NA,TGTGCCAGCTCACCAGCTGGAGTCATGAACACTGAAGCTTTCTTT,CASSPAGVMNTEAFF
TRBV28,NA,TRBJ1-2,NA,TGTGCCACCGGTAGGAGTACCTATGGCTACACCTTC,CATGRSTYGYTF
TRBV19,NA,TRBJ2-2,NA,TGTGCCAGTAGCCCAACTTCCGGGGTGGGGGAGCTGTTTTTT,CASSPTSGVGELFF
TRBV7-2,NA,TRBJ2-7,NA,TGTGCCAGCAGCCCCGCCTATATTGCGGGGACCTCCTACGAGCAGTACTTC,CASSPAYIAGTSYEQYF
TRBV11-2,NA,TRBJ2-1,NA,TGTGCCAGCAGGACCATCAGGGGGGCGGGGAATGAGCAGTTCTTC,CASRTIRGAGNEQFF
TRBV5-1,NA,TRBJ1-4,NA,TGCGCCAGCAGCTCCGGAGGGGCTAATGAAAAACTGTTTTTT,CASSSGGANEKLFF
TRBV14,NA,TRBJ2-1,NA,TGTGCCAGCAGCCAAGTTGCAGGGGTCAATGAGCAGTTCTTC,CASSQVAGVNEQFF
TRBV4-2,NA,TRBJ2-3,NA,TGTGCCAGCAGCCAAGGCGTCCAGAGCGGGAGCACAGATACGCAGTATTTT,CASSQGVQSGSTDTQYF
TRBV7-9,NA,TRBJ1-1,NA,TGTGCCAGCAGCCACGAGGGTACTGAAGCTTTCTTT,CASSHEGTEAFF
TRBV5-1,TRBD2,TRBJ2-2,NA,TGCGCCAGCAGCCCTGGACTAGGAAGTGTTGTCGGGGAGCTGTTTTTT,CASSPGLGSVVGELFF
TRBV2,TRBD1,TRBJ1-6,few,TGTGCCAGCGGGGACAGGGCTGATTCACCCCTCCACTTT,CASGDRADSPLHF
TRBV2,NA,TRBJ2-3,NA,TGTGCCAGCAGCTCATATCTCGCCACAGGAGTCACAGATACGCAGTATTTT,CASSSYLATGVTDTQYF
TRBV25-1,NA,TRBJ2-3,NA,TGTGCCAGCAGTGAGTTGGCGGGGGCCTCACCCGATACGCAGTATTTT,CASSELAGASPDTQYF
TRBV7-6,TRBD1,TRBJ2-5,NA,TGTGCCAGCAGCCCTAGGACAGGGTGGCAAGAGACCCAGTACTTC,CASSPRTGWQETQYF
TRBV4-2,TRBD2,TRBJ2-5,NA,TGTGCCAGCAGCCAAGAGGTAGCGGGGGGTAGGGAGACCCAGTACTTC,CASSQEVAGGRETQYF
TRBV14,TRBD2,TRBJ2-7,few,TGTGCCAGCAGCCAAGGGGGCACCGGGACTAGCGGGGTAGGTTTCCACGAGCAGTACTTC,CASSQGGTGTSGVGFHEQYF
TRBV2,TRBD2,TRBJ2-2,NA,TGTGCCAGCAGTTGGACTAGCGGGACGGACACCGGGGAGCTGTTTTTT,CASSWTSGTDTGELFF
TRBV19,TRBD1,TRBJ1-6,NA,TGTGCCAGTAGTAAGTGGGGACAGGGGGATTCACCCCTCCACTTT,CASSKWGQGDSPLHF
TRBV7-6,NA,TRBJ2-2,few,TGTGCCAGCAGCTTAGTAGGCAGGGCGTCCGGGGAGCTGTTTTTT,CASSLVGRASGELFF
TRBV7-8,NA,TRBJ1-2,NA,TGTGCCAGCAGCCCCCAGGGGTTCTATGGCTACACCTTC,CASSPQGFYGYTF
TRBV28,NA,TRBJ1-1,NA,TGTGCCAGCAGTTTATCCAGGGGTCGGAACACTGAAGCTTTCTTT,CASSLSRGRNTEAFF
TRBV15,NA,TRBJ1-4,NA,TGTGCCACCACAGGGGCTACTAATGAAAAACTGTTTTTT,CATTGATNEKLFF
TRBV14,NA,TRBJ1-5,NA,TGTGCCAGCCTCAGAGCGGCGTGGAGGTGCCCCCAGCATTTT,CASLRAAWRCPQHF
TRBV5-6,NA,TRBJ2-7,NA,TGTGCCAGCAACATCCAGGGGGGACCCTACGAGCAGTACTTC,CASNIQGGPYEQYF